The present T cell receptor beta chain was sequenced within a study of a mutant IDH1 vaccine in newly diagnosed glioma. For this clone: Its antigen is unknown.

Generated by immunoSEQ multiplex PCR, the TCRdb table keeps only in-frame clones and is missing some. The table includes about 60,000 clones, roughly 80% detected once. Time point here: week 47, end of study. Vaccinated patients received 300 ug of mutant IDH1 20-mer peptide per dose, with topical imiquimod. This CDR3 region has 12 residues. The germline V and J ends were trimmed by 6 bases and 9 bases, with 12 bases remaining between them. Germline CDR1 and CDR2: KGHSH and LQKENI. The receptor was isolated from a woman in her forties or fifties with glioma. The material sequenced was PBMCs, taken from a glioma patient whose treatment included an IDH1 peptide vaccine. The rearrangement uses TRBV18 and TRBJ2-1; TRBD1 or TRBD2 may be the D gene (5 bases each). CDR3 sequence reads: CASSHRDAEQFF. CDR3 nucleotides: TGTGCCAGCTCCCACCGGGACGCTGAGCAGTTCTTC.